The entry below describes one TCR beta chain. Antigen: not known. Researchers used the Oncomine TCR Beta short-read assay to sequence DNA from cultured CD4+ T cells. TCRdb reprocessed the PCR reads with MiXCR, giving one entry per CDR3 protein. The table includes under 10,000 distinct CDR3 sequences, roughly 55% detected once. CDR1 is DFQATT, CDR2 SNEGSKA, per germline (reference sequence). There are 15 residues in the CDR3. With 2 bases removed from V and 3 bases from J, the gap between germline ends came to 16 bases. The data are from a study of vaccination and CD4 T cells after COVID-19. Study-level points and caveats: Researchers report that a median about 90% of reactive clones in convalescent patients surfaced only post-vaccination.

As to treatment: approximately nine-day PBMC culture with coronavirus spike peptide pools or control peptides (ViraFEST assay). Expansion of antigen-specific T cells with peptide pools by ViraFEST preceded sequencing of TCRs. What was sequenced was CD4+ T cells from blood, cultured in vitro. V gene TRBV20-1 combines with J gene TRBJ1-1; the D gene is possibly TRBD1 (5 bases). This sequence originates from a human donor who had recovered from COVID-19. The CDR3, as DNA: TGCAGTGCTAGATCGCGGCTGCGGGGCGACACTGAAGCTTTCTTT. This gives the protein CSARSRLRGDTEAFF.